The clone carrying this T cell receptor beta chain was seen ten or more times. Losses at the gene ends were 4 bases for V and 1 base for J; bases not matched to a gene: 0. This CDR3 has 12 amino acids. CDR1 SQVTM and CDR2 ANQGSEA come from the germline V gene. Each CDR3 protein gets one entry after TCRdb re-called the RT-PCR reads with MiXCR. The sample lists almost 700,000 distinct CDR3 sequences, approximately 15% occurring once. The sequenced material came from memory CD4+ T cells from blood. This receptor was obtained from a female donor in good health, serving as a healthy control. This sequence joins TRBV29-1 and TRBJ1-2, with TRBD1 matching over 7 bases. The DNA for the CDR3 is TGCAGCGTTGGGGACAGTAACTATGGCTACACCTTC. It translates to CSVGDSNYGYTF. The whole variable domain, remainder taken from reference TRBV29-1 and TRBJ1-2, is SAVISQKPSRDICQRGTSLTIQCQVDSQVTMMFWYRQQPGQSLTLIATANQGSEATYESGFVIDKFPISRPNLTFSTLTVSNMSPEDSSIYLCSVGDSNYGYTFGSGTRLTVV.